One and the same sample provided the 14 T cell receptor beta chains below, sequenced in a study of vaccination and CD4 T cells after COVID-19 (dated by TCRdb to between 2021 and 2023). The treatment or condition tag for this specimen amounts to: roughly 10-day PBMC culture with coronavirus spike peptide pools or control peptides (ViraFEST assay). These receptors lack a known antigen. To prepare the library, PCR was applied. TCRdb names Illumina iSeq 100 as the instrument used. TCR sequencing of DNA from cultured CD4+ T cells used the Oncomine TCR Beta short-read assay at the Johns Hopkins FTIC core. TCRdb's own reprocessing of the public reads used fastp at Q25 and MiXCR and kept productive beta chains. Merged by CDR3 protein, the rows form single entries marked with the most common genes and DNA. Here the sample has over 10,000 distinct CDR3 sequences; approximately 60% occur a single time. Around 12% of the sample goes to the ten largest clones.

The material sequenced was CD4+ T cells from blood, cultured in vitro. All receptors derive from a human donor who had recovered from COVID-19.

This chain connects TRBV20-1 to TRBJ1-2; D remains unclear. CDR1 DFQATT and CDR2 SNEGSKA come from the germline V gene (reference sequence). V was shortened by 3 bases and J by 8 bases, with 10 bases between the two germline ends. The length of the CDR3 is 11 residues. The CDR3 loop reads CSASSGPGYTF. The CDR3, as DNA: TGCAGTGCTAGTAGCGGTCCCGGCTACACCTTC.

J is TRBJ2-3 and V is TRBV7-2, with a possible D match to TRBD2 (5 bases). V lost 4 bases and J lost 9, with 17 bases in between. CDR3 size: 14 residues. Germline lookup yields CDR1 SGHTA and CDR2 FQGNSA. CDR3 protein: CASSSGITVETQYF. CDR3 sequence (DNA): TGTGCCAGCAGCTCCGGGATTACCGTTGAAACGCAGTATTTT.

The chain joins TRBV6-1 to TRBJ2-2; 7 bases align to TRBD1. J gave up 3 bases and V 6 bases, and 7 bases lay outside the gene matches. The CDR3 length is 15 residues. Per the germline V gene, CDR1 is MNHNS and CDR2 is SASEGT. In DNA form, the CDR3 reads TGTGCCAGCAGACTAGAGACAGGGCACACCGGGGAGCTGTTTTTT. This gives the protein CASRLETGHTGELFF.

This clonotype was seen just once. CDR3 sequence reads: CASRPTSGRHNEQFF. For the CDR3, the DNA is TGTGCCAGCAGACCGACTAGCGGGAGGCACAATGAGCAGTTCTTC. The V call is TRBV6-2 or TRBV6-3, the J call TRBJ2-1, with 13 bases fitting TRBD2. V lost 6 bases and J lost 5; bases outside the gene matches: 4. Germline CDR1 and CDR2: MNHEY and SVGEGT. The CDR3 contains 15 residues.

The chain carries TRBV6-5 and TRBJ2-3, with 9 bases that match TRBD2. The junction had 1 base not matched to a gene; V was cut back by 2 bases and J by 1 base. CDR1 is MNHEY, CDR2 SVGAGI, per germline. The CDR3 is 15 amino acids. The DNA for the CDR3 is TGTGCCAGCAGTTACGGCGGGAGGGGCACAGATACGCAGTATTTT. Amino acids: CASSYGGRGTDTQYF.

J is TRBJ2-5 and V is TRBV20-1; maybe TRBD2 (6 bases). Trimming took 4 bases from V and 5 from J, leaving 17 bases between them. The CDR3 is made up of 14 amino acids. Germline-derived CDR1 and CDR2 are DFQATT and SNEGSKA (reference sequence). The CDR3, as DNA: TGCAGTGCTAAATGGAGGGGAGAAGTGGAGACCCAGTACTTC. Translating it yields CSAKWRGEVETQYF.

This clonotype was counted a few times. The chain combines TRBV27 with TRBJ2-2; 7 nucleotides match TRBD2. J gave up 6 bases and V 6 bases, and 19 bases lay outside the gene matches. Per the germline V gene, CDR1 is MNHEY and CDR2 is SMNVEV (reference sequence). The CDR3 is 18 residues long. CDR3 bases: TGTGCCAGCAGGCACCGGATACTAGCGCCCAACCGCGCCGGGGAGCTGTTTTTT. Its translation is CASRHRILAPNRAGELFF.

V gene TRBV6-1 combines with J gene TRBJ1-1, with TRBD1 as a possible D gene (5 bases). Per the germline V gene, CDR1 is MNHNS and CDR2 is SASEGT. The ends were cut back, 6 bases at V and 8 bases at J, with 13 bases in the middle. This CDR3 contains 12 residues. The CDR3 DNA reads TGTGCCAGCAGGCGGGTCGGGGGAGAAGCTTTCTTT. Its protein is CASRRVGGEAFF.

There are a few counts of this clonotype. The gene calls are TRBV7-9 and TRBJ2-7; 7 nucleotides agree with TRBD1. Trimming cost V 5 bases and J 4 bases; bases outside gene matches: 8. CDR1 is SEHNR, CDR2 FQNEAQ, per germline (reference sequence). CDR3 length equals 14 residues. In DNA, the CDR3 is TGTGCCAGCAGCCTGCGACAGGGTGGGTACGAGCAGTACTTC. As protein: CASSLRQGGYEQYF. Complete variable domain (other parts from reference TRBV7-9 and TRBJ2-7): DTGVSQNPRHKITKRGQNVTFRCDPISEHNRLYWYRQTLGQGPEFLTYFQNEAQLEKSRLLSDRFSAERPKGSFSTLEIQRTEQGDSAMYLCASSLRQGGYEQYFGPGTRLTVT.

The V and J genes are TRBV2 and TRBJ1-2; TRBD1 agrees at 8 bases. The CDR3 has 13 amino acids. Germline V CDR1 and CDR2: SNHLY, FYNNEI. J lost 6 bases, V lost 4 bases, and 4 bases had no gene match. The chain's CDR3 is CASSVTTGDGYTF. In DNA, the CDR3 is TGTGCCAGCAGTGTTACGACAGGGGATGGCTACACCTTC. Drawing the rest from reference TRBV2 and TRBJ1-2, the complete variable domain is EPEVTQTPSHQVTQMGQEVILRCVPISNHLYFYWYRQILGQKVEFLVSFYNNEISEKSEIFDDQFSVERPDGSNFTLKIRSTKLEDSAMYFCASSVTTGDGYTFGSGTRLTVV.

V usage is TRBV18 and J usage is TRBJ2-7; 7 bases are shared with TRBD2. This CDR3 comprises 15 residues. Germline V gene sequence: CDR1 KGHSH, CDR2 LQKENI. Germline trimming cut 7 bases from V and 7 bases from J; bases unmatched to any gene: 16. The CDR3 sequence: CASLPSGLLHGEQYF. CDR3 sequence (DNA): TGTGCCAGCTTACCCTCGGGACTACTCCATGGGGAGCAGTACTTC. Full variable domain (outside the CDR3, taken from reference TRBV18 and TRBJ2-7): NAGVMQNPRHLVRRRGQEARLRCSPMKGHSHVYWYRQLPEEGLKFMVYLQKENIIDESGMPKERFSAEFPKEGPSILRIQQVVRGDSAAYFCASLPSGLLHGEQYFGPGTRLTVT.

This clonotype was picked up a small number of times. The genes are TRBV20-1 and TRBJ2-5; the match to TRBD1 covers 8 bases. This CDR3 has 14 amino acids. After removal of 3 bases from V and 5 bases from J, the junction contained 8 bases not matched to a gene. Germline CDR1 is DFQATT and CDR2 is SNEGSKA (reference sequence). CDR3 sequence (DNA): TGCAGTGCTAGGACAGGGGATCAGAGGGAGACCCAGTACTTC. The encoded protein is CSARTGDQRETQYF.

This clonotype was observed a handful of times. This CDR3 reads CATSDFQETQYF. In DNA form, the CDR3 reads TGTGCCACCAGTGATTTTCAAGAGACCCAGTACTTC. V usage is TRBV24-1 and J usage is TRBJ2-5; D remains unclear. CDR3 length equals 12 residues. The ends were cut back, 1 base at V and 2 bases at J, with 1 base in the middle. CDR1 and CDR2 (germline): KGHDR, SFDVKD.

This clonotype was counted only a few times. This CDR3 is CSARSGQGADIQYF. The CDR3 DNA reads as TGCAGTGCAAGGTCTGGACAGGGGGCTGACATTCAGTACTTC. The chain has TRBV20-1 and TRBJ2-4; 11 bases align to TRBD1. V lost 6 bases and J lost 8; bases outside the gene matches: 9. Germline V gene sequence: CDR1 DFQATT, CDR2 SNEGSKA (reference sequence). CDR3 size: 14 residues.